The T cell receptor beta chain under discussion was sequenced for a study of CD8 T cells in Susac syndrome. A quantity of about 0.5 to 1 ug RNA underwent reverse transcription using random hexamers. TCRdb analysed the immunoSEQ multiplex PCR reads with MiXCR anew, one entry per CDR3 protein. Altogether over 95,000 distinct CDR3 sequences are present, approximately 91% being singletons, with the ten largest covering 0.11% to 0.15%. A few counts support this clonotype. Purification of the CD8+ and CD4+ T cells relied on negative isolation, and TEMRA cells underwent FACS enrichment. This receptor was taken from a human donor in good health. The sequenced sample consisted of CD4+ T cells from PBMCs.

The CDR3 here is CASSSRGAGANVLTF. The DNA for the CDR3 is TGTGCCAGCAGTTCTAGGGGGGCGGGGGCCAACGTCCTGACTTTC. The rearrangement uses TRBV6-5 and TRBJ2-6; possibly TRBD1 or TRBD2 for D (6 bases each). From germline, CDR1 is MNHEY and CDR2 SVGAGI. Trimming took 4 bases from V and 4 from J, leaving 11 bases between them. This CDR3 contains 15 residues.